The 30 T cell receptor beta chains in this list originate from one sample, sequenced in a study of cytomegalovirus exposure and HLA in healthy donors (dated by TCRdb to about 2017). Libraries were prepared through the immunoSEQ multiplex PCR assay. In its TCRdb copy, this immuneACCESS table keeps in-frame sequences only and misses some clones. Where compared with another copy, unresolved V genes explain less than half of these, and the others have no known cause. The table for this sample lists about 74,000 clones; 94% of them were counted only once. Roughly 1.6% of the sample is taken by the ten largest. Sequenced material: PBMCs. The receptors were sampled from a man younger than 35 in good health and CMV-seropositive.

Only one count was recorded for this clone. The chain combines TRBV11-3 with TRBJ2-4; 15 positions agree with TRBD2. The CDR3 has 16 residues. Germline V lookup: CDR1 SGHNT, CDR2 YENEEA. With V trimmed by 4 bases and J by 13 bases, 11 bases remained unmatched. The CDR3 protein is CASSSRTSGRAEGQYF. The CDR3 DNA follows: TGTGCCAGCAGCTCCCGGACTAGCGGGAGGGCCGAAGGACAGTACTTC.

CDR3 in amino acids: CASSSTSGTYEQYF. The CDR3, as DNA: TGTGCCAGCAGCTCGACTAGCGGAACCTACGAGCAGTACTTC. This sequence joins TRBV7-9 and TRBJ2-7; 9 bases map to TRBD2. This CDR3 comprises 14 residues. Trimming cost V 4 bases and J 2 bases; bases outside gene matches: 3. In germline, CDR1 is SEHNR, CDR2 FQNEAQ (reference sequence).

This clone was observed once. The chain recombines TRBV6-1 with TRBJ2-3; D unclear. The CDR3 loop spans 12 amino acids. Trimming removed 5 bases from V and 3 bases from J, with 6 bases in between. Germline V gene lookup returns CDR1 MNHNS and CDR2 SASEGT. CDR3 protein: CASSLLTDTQYF. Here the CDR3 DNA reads TGTGCCAGCAGTCTATTGACAGATACGCAGTATTTT.

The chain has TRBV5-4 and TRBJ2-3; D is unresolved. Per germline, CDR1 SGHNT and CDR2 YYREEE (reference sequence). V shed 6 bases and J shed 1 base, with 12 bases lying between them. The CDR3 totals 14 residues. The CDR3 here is CASTGMGRTDTQYF. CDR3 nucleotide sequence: TGTGCCAGCACCGGAATGGGCCGCACAGATACGCAGTATTTT. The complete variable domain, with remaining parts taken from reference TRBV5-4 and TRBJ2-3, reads ETGVTQSPTHLIKTRGQQVTLRCSSQSGHNTVSWYQQALGQGPQFIFQYYREEENGRGNFPPRFSGLQFPNYSSELNVNALELDDSALYLCASTGMGRTDTQYFGPGTRLTVL.

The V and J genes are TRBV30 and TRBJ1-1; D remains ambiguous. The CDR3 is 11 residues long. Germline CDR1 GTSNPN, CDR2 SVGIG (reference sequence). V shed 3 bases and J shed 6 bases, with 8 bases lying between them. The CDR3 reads CAWSGEAEAFF. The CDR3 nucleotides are TGTGCCTGGAGCGGGGAGGCTGAAGCTTTCTTT.

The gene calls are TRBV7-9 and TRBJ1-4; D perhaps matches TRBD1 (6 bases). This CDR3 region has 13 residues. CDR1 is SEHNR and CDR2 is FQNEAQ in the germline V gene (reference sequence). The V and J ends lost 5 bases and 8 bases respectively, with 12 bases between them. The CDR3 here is CASSQTGSEKLFF. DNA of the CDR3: TGTGCCAGCAGCCAGACAGGTAGCGAAAAACTGTTTTTT.

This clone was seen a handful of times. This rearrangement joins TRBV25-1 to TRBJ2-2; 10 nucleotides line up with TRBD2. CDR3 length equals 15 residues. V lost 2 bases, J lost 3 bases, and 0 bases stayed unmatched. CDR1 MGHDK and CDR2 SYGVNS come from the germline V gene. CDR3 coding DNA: TGTGCCAGCAGTGAACTAGCGGGAGACACCGGGGAGCTGTTTTTT. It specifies CASSELAGDTGELFF.

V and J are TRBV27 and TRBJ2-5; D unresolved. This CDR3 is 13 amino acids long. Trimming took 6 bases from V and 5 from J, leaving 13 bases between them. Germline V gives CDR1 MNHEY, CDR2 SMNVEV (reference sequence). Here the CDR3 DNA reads TGTGCCAGCAGGCCAGGTGGGTTGGAGACCCAGTACTTC. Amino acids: CASRPGGLETQYF.

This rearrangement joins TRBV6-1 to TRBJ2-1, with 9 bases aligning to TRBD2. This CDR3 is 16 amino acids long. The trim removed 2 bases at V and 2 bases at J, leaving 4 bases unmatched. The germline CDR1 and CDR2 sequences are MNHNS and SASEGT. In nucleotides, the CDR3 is TGTGCCAGCAGTGAATTGACTAGCGGAACCTACAATGAGCAGTTCTTC. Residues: CASSELTSGTYNEQFF.

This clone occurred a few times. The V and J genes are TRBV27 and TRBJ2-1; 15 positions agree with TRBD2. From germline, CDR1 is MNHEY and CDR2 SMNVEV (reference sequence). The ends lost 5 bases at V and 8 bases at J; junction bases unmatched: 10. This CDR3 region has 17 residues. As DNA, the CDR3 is TGTGCCAGCAGTCACGGACTAGCGGGAGGGATGAGAGATGAGCAGTTCTTC. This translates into CASSHGLAGGMRDEQFF.

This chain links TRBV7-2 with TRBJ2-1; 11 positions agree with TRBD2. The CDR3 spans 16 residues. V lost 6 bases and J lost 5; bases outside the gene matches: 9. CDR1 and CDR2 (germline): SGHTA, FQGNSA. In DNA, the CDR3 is TGTGCCAGCAGACGAACGGGACTAGCGGAGAACAATGAGCAGTTCTTC. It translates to CASRRTGLAENNEQFF.

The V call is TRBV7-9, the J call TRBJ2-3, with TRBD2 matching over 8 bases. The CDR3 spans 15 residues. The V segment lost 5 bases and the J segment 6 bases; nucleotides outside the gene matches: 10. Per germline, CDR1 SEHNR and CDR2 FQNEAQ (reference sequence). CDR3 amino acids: CASSTGGGRSDTQYF. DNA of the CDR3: TGTGCCAGCAGCACTGGGGGCGGGAGGTCGGATACGCAGTATTTT.

The CDR3 loop reads CSVDPSGSTDTQYF. CDR3 coding DNA: TGCAGCGTTGACCCTAGCGGGAGTACAGATACGCAGTATTTT. The rearrangement uses TRBV29-1 and TRBJ2-3; 10 nucleotides match TRBD2. The CDR3 has 14 residues. V was pared by 3 bases and J by 3 bases, with 3 bases of the junction left unmatched. CDR1 is SQVTM and CDR2 is ANQGSEA in the germline V gene.

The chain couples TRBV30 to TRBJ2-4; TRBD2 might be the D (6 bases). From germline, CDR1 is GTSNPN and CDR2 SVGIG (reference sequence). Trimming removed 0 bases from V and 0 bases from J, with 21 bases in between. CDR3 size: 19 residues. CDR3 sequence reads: CAWSVQAWRGVLAKNIQYF. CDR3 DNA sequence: TGTGCCTGGAGTGTTCAAGCGTGGCGGGGCGTTCTAGCCAAAAACATTCAGTACTTC.

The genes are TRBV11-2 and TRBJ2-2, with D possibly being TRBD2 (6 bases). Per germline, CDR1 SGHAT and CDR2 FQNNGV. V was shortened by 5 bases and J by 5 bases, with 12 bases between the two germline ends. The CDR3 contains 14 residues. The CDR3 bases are TGTGCCAGCAGCCCCGGGACTTATACCGGGGAGCTGTTTTTT. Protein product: CASSPGTYTGELFF.

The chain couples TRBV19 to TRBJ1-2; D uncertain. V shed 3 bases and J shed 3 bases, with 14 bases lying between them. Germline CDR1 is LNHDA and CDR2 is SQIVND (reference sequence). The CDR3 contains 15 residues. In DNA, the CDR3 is TGTGCCAGTAGTATTCCCGGGATCCGTCACTATGGCTACACCTTC. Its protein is CASSIPGIRHYGYTF.

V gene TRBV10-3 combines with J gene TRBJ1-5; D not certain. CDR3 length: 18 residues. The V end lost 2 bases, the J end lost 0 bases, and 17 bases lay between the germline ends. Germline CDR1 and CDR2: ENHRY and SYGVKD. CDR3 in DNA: TGTGCCATCAGTGAGACCCTATACGCGGTTAATAGCAATCAGCCCCAGCATTTT. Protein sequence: CAISETLYAVNSNQPQHF.

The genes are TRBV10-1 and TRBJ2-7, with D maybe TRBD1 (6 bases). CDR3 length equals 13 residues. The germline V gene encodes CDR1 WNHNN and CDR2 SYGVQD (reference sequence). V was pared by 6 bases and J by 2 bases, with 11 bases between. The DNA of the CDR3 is TGCGCCAGCAGCCCGGGACACCCCTACGAGCAGTACTTC. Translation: CASSPGHPYEQYF.

The CDR3 sequence: CASSLRGRDQETQYF. CDR3 nucleotide sequence: TGTGCCAGCAGCTTGAGAGGGAGGGACCAAGAGACCCAGTACTTC. The chain recombines TRBV5-4 with TRBJ2-5; 7 bases fit TRBD2. The CDR3 extends over 15 amino acids. The junction had 3 bases not matched to a gene; V was cut back by 1 base and J by 0 bases. The germline CDR1 and CDR2 sequences are SGHNT and YYREEE (reference sequence).

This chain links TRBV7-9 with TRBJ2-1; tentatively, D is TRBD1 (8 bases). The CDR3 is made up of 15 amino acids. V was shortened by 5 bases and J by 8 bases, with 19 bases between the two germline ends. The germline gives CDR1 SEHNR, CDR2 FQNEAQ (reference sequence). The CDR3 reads CASSPRTGRVDEQFF. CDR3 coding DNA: TGTGCCAGCAGCCCAAGGACAGGGAGGGTCGATGAGCAGTTCTTC.

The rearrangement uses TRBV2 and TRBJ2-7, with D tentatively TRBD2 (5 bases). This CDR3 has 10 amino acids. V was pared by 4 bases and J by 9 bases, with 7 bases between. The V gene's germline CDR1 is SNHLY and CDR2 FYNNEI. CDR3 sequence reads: CASSGRGQYF. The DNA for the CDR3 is TGTGCCAGCAGTGGACGGGGGCAGTACTTC.

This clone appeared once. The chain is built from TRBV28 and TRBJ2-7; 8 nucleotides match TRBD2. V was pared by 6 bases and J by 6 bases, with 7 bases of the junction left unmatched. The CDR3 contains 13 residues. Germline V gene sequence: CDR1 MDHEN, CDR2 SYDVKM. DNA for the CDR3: TGTGCCAGCAGAACCCTAGCGGGCGGCGAGCAGTACTTC. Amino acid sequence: CASRTLAGGEQYF.

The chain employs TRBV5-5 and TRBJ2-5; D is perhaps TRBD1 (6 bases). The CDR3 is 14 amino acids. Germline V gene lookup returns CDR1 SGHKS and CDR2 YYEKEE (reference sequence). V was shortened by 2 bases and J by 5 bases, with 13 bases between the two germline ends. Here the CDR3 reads CASSFATDRETQYF. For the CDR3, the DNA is TGTGCCAGCAGCTTCGCTACAGACAGGGAGACCCAGTACTTC. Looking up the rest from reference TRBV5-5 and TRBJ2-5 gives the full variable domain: DAGVTQSPTHLIKTRGQQVTLRCSPISGHKSVSWYQQVLGQGPQFIFQYYEKEERGRGNFPDRFSARQFPNYSSELNVNALLLGDSALYLCASSFATDRETQYFGPGTRLLVL.

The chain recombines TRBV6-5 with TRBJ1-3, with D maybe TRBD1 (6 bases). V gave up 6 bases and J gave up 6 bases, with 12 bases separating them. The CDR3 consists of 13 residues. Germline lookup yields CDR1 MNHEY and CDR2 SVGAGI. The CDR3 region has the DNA TGTGCCAGCAGCCCCGACAGGCCAAACACCATATATTTT. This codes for CASSPDRPNTIYF.

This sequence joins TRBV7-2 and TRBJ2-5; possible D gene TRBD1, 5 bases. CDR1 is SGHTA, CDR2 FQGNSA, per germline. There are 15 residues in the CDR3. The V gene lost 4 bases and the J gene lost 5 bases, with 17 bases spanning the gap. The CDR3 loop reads CASSSPDMTLETQYF. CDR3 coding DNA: TGTGCCAGCAGCTCCCCGGACATGACCTTGGAGACCCAGTACTTC.

The CDR3 DNA follows: TGTGCCAGCAGTTTAGTGCCAGGTATTGAGACCCAGTACTTC. It yields the protein CASSLVPGIETQYF. The genes are TRBV27 and TRBJ2-5; no clear D gene. Germline loops: CDR1 MNHEY, CDR2 SMNVEV (reference sequence). This CDR3 contains 14 residues. Trimming took off 2 bases at V and 5 bases at J, with 12 bases between the two ends.

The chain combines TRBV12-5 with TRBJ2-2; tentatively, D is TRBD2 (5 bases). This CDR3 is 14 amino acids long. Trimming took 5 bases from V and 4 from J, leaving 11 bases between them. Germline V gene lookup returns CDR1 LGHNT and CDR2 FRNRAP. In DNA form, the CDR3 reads TGTGCTAGTGGTAAGGGAGAAGGCACCGGGGAGCTGTTTTTT. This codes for CASGKGEGTGELFF.

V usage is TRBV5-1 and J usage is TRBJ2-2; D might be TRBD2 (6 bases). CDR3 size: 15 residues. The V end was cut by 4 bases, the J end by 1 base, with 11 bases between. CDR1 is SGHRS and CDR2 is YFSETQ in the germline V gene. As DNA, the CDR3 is TGCGCCAGCAGCGGGGGGACGGGGAACACCGGGGAGCTGTTTTTT. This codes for CASSGGTGNTGELFF. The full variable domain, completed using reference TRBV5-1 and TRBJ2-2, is KAGVTQTPRYLIKTRGQQVTLSCSPISGHRSVSWYQQTPGQGLQFLFEYFSETQRNKGNFPGRFSGRQFSNSRSEMNVSTLELGDSALYLCASSGGTGNTGELFFGEGSRLTVL.

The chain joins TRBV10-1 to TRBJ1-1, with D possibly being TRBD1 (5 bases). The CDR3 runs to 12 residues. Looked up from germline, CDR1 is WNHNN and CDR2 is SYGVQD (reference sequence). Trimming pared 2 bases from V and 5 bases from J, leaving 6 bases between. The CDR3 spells CASSERGTEAFF. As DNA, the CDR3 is TGCGCCAGCAGTGAGAGGGGAACTGAAGCTTTCTTT.

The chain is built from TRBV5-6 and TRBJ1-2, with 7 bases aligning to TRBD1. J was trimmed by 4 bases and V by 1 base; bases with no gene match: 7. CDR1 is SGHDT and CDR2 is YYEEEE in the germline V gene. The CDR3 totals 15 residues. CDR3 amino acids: CASSLRGQGSYGYTF. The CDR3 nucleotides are TGTGCCAGCAGCTTGAGGGGGCAGGGAAGCTATGGCTACACCTTC.